This TCR beta chain was found in a study of T cell repertoires in cytomegalovirus infection. Study summary: Well-studied HLA-B-restricted CMV epitopes were used in the study alongside recently identified HLA-C-restricted ones.

A few counts support this clonotype. Antigen: not known. A single record per CDR3 protein comes from TCRdb applying MiXCR to the reads. The table shows roughly 920,000 distinct CDR3 sequences, with roughly 30% occurring only once. Here the sequenced sample was cultured CD8+ T cells from PBMCs, taken from culture after CMV antigen stimulation. The sequence was collected from a human donor in good health (CMV status not recorded). Some clones in this sample may be carry-over from other donors' samples.

CDR3 sequence: CASSEEPGQPGNTIYF. The CDR3 DNA follows: TGTGCCAGTAGTGAGGAGCCGGGACAGCCTGGAAACACCATATATTTT. The V gene is TRBV19, the J gene TRBJ1-3; 7 bases align to TRBD1. J lost 2 bases, V lost 5 bases, and 9 bases had no gene match. Germline CDR1 reads LNHDA; CDR2 reads SQIVND (reference sequence). This CDR3 contains 16 residues.